This T cell receptor beta chain derives from a study of shared clonotypes between healthy human individuals (dated by TCRdb to the early 2020s). Regarding the research as a whole: A few men and a couple of women, aged 18 to 49 years, made up the cohort. Different laboratories and diverse techniques were used to prepare libraries and sequence TCR repertoires, to increase sequencing depth and limit assay-specific biases. To estimate repertoire size and how much clonotypes are shared between individuals, the study performed deep sequencing of blood TCR repertoires from 4 to 6 healthy adults. Each donor's leukapheresis produced roughly between roughly 0.85 and 10 billion PBMCs. Per donor, three plates each were used for CD4 naive and CD4 memory, two for CD8 naive, and one for CD8 memory. What the research found in general, with its limitations: Pairwise subsampling led to the expectation that sequencing depth would affect the degree of clonotype sharing among donors. Sampling was restricted to blood, and TCR repertoires in tissue are likely to differ from TCR repertoires in blood. Incomplete sequencing was indicated by rarefaction of sorted-subset datasets, despite the large sequencing depth. The genetic and exposure-history diversity represented was limited by the small number of donors. Sharing across a handful of donors was observed for around 5% of naive CD4, over 3% of naive CD8, over 2% of memory CD4, and around 0.4% of memory CD8 clonotypes. Compared with non-shared clonotypes, clonotypes shared by all four sorted-subset donors had higher generation probabilities. Estimated clonotype richness was generally larger for naive than for memory subsets.

Via the germline V gene, CDR1 is SGDLS and CDR2 YYNGEE. V is cut by 3 bases and J by 5 bases, and the space between the germline ends is 15 bases. From its cysteine to its phenylalanine, the CDR3 spans 15 amino acids. Of all the DNA, just the CDR3 is kept, 45 bases in frame from base 1. Using the deep immunoSEQ assay, TCR CDR3 regions were amplified from genomic DNA by multiplex PCR. Extracted genomic DNA from each cell subset was spread evenly across all wells of several immunoSEQ 96-well plates, with each plate serving as a replicate. Each replicate PCR for sorted subsets received 150 to 250 ng genomic DNA, equal to roughly 30,000 T cell genomes. The purified libraries were quantified using a Qubit 3.0 fluorometer, sized with a Bioanalyzer 2100, and then quantified again using the KAPA Library Quantification kit. Every immunoSEQ 96-well plate was sequenced on a dedicated single-read 150-cycle Illumina NextSeq 550 flow cell. In the original analysis: The immunoSEQ output contained only junctional sequences without quality scores, so filtering could not match that applied to full-length reads. To assign V/J genes and CDR3, sequences were annotated against IMGT germline references using PyIR, a Python wrapper for IgBLAST v1.9. Reads with weak V/J assignments (E-value above 1e-6), missing CDR3, stop codons, out-of-frame junctions, or ambiguous translated residues were removed. V3J clonotypes were defined by identical inferred V gene, J gene, and CDR3 amino acid sequence. Percentage overlap between repertoires was computed as shared unique clonotypes divided by the size of the smaller repertoire. RTK rarefaction, the Chao1 estimator, and Recon v2.1 estimates of unobserved clonotypes were used to assess repertoire richness. Generation probabilities were computed with OLGA for all TCRbeta clonotypes obtained by the gDNA method from a few donors. Held by TCRdb, this immuneACCESS table contains in-frame sequences only and omits some clones. Under half of the omission traces to an unresolved V gene where checked; the cause of the rest is unknown. Clonal size and the V and J genes are those of that table, whereas D and trimming came from the DNA. This sample lists more than 2 million clones; around 95% were detected once. Roughly 0.13% of the sample lies in the top ten.

With regard to this clone: What antigen it recognizes has not been identified. Base qualities are not at hand, and no much larger clone is one base apart.

Donors were healthy HIV-negative adults with no recently reported acute infections or vaccinations. Every donor was a Caucasian adult residing in Nashville, Tennessee, USA. CD4+ T cells were enriched through magnetic negative selection, after which naive cells were positively selected on CD45RA and the remaining negative fraction served as the memory subset. After blood collection by leukapheresis, PBMCs were isolated using Ficoll-Histopaque density gradient centrifugation and then cryopreserved in the vapor phase of liquid nitrogen. Purity and quantity of every magnetically sorted T cell population were checked by analytical flow cytometry. Genomic DNA was isolated from each sorted fraction and quantified by UV absorbance on a Nanodrop 2000c.

The V gene is TRBV9 and the J gene is TRBJ2-1; the D gene is possibly TRBD2, with 5 bases matching. The clonotype was recovered from a man aged 18 to 29 in good health. Sequenced input: naive CD4+ T cells sorted from blood. The cell subset or site label, read with the paper, signifies: CD45RA+ positively selected. The DNA sequence is as follows: TGTGCCAGCAGCGGAAGGTTCGACGGGGACAATGAGCAGTTCTTC. It translates to CASSGRFDGDNEQFF.